Sequencing of this TCR beta chain was carried out in a study of technical replicates of blood from several donors. Clones were read by immunoSEQ multiplex PCR, and TCRdb kept only the in-frame ones, dropping some. The sample lists about 66,000 clones; roughly 92% were seen once. V dropped 4 bases and J dropped 5; count of bases not matched to a gene: 12. Germline-derived CDR1 and CDR2 are SGHDN and FVKESK. The CDR3 loop spans 16 amino acids. The chain combines TRBV14 with TRBJ2-5; TRBD2 aligns across 8 bases. The sequence derives from a human donor in good health. Material: T cells isolated from PBMCs. CDR3 loop: CASSLNFGLAGETQYF. CDR3 DNA: TGTGCCAGCAGCCTCAACTTTGGACTAGCTGGGGAGACCCAGTACTTC.